These T cell receptor beta chains were read from a single sample in a study of blood T cell repertoires in COVID-19. Only in-frame clones appear in the TCRdb table, and some are missing; sequencing was by immunoSEQ multiplex PCR. The profile covers roughly 140,000 clones, with 80% appearing a single time and roughly 4.7% taken by the ten largest. Material for sequencing was peripheral blood. The source of these receptors is a woman aged 50 to 60 with acute or convalescent COVID-19. The CDR3 runs from the conserved cysteine through the conserved F or W. Each record gives: V gene, D gene, clone size, CDR3 protein. D genes are given only for firm matches. The size of a clone is reported for some rows only, either as once, few or many, or as a class for expanded clones.

>TRBV6-6|NA|NA
CASSYDTLRTVDTQYF
>TRBV5-6|NA|NA
CASSLNAATPYEQYF
>TRBV28|NA|NA
CASSSPGGQRSGANVLTF
>TRBV7-6|NA|few
CASSRSPNTEAFF
>TRBV11-2|NA|NA
CASSLFLVETQYF
>TRBV6-1|TRBD1|once
CASSGTGRRSSEKLFF
>TRBV7-9|NA|NA
CASSLYQGTTEAFF
>TRBV13|TRBD1|NA
CASSGGQVLNTEAFF
>TRBV4-2|TRBD1|once
CASSPTGDSGNTIYF
>TRBV20-1|TRBD1|NA
CSASGGQGQDQPQHF
>TRBV7-9|NA|NA
CASSFEDYGYTF
>TRBV14|NA|NA
CASSQEQGIYSPLHF
>TRBV6-6|TRBD1|NA
CASSHSPRQGAGSPLHF
>TRBV29-1|TRBD2|NA
CSVVGTSAVDTQYF
>TRBV10-1|NA|few
CASSEVCFPKMNTEAFF
>TRBV21-1|NA|NA
CASTPDRARGHNEQFF
>TRBV28|TRBD1|once
CASSSAGTGTRSNQPQHF
>TRBV28|NA|NA
CASGLQDRGYSYNEQFF
>TRBV28|TRBD1|NA
CASRGQGQDTGELFF
>TRBV9|NA|NA
CASSEKTGSSYEQYF
>TRBV18|TRBD1|NA
CASSRGQGDTEAFF
>TRBV6-6|TRBD2|NA
CASTDRGSGGDTQYF
>TRBV7-9|NA|NA
CASKTLGAEAFF
>TRBV29-1|TRBD2|NA
CSAGGLAANEQFF